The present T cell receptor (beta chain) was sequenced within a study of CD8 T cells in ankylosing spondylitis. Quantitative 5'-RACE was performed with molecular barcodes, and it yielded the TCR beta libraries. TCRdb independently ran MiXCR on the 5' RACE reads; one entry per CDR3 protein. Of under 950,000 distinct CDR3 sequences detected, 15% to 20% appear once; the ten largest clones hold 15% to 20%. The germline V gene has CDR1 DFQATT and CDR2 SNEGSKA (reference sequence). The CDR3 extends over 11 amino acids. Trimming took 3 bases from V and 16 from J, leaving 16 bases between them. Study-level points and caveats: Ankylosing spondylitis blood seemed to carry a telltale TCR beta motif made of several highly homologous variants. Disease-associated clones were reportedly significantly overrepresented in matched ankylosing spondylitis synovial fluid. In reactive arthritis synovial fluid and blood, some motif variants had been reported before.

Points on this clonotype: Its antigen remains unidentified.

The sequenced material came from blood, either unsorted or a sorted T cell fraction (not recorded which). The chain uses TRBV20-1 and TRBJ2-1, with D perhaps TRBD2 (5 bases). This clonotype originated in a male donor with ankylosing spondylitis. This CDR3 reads CSASLSGGHFF. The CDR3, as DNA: TGCAGTGCTAGTCTTTCCGGCGGGCACTTCTTC.